This passage covers 25 T cell receptor beta chains from one sample sequenced in a study of Ad26.COV2.S vaccination and SARS-CoV-2 variants. As to treatment: some 19 received Ad26.COV2.S at low or high dose, single or two shots; roughly five received placebo; per-sample allocation not given. Sampling was done on day 63 after the first vaccine or placebo injection. The table came from immunoSEQ multiplex PCR; TCRdb's copy has only in-frame clones and leaves some out. Of roughly 420,000 clones listed, 80% to 90% are singletons. The sequencing used peripheral blood, collected in a trial of Ad26.COV2.S vaccine versus placebo. The receptors originated from a person between 18 and 65 years old who received the Ad26.COV2.S COVID-19 vaccine or a placebo.

CDR3 region: CASSALYGEQYV. The CDR3, as DNA: TGTGCCAGCAGTGCCCTATATGGCGAGCAGTACGTC. The chain couples TRBV6-2 or TRBV6-3 to TRBJ2-7; D not resolved. The CDR3 length is 12 residues. Trimming pared 5 bases from V and 6 bases from J, leaving 11 bases between. From germline, CDR1 is MNHEY and CDR2 SVGEGT.

J is TRBJ2-1 and V is TRBV29-1; weak D call: TRBD1 (6 bases). V lost 6 bases, J lost 4 bases, and 13 bases lay in between. The CDR3 consists of 13 residues. Germline CDR1 is SQVTM and CDR2 is ANQGSEA. CDR3: CSVPDRPYNEQFF. The CDR3 DNA reads as TGCAGCGTACCCGACAGGCCATACAATGAGCAGTTCTTC.

This chain connects TRBV28 to TRBJ2-7; tentatively, D is TRBD1 or TRBD2 (5 bases each). Trimming removed 6 bases at V and 0 bases at J, with 15 bases between. Germline CDR1 reads MDHEN; CDR2 reads SYDVKM. The CDR3 extends over 15 amino acids. In DNA form, the CDR3 reads TGTGCCAGCAGCTCCCCCAGGGAGTACTCCTACGAGCAGTACTTC. It encodes CASSSPREYSYEQYF.

V usage is TRBV10-3 and J usage is TRBJ2-7, with D perhaps matching TRBD2 (6 bases). Germline loops: CDR1 ENHRY, CDR2 SYGVKD. The CDR3 consists of 14 residues. Trimming cost V 6 bases and J 3 bases, with 15 bases left between them. CDR3 sequence reads: CAIRTGDLGYEQYF. In nucleotides, the CDR3 is TGTGCCATCAGGACGGGGGATCTCGGCTACGAGCAGTACTTC.

In nucleotides, the CDR3 is TGTGCCAGCAGCTTAAAAAGCGCGGGGTCCGCTGAAGCTTTCTTT. Translated: CASSLKSAGSAEAFF. This rearrangement joins TRBV7-6 to TRBJ1-1, with D uncertain. This CDR3 is built from 15 residues. Looked up from germline, CDR1 is SGHVS and CDR2 is FNYEAQ. V lost 2 bases to trimming and J lost 6 bases, with 16 bases between them.

The gene calls are TRBV15 and TRBJ2-5; D is undetermined. Germline CDR1 is LNHNV and CDR2 is YYDKDF (reference sequence). With 0 bases removed from V and 3 bases from J, the gap between germline ends came to 11 bases. The CDR3 is made up of 15 amino acids. CDR3 protein: CATSRDPGSEETQYF. CDR3 in DNA: TGTGCCACCAGCAGAGATCCCGGCTCCGAAGAGACCCAGTACTTC.

The J gene is TRBJ2-1, the V gene TRBV30; tentative D call: TRBD2 (5 bases). The germline V and J ends were trimmed by 3 bases and 3 bases, with 9 bases remaining between them. Germline V gene data show CDR1 as GTSNPN and CDR2 as SVGIG (reference sequence). This CDR3 has 13 amino acids. CDR3 nucleotide sequence: TGTGCCTGGAGAGGGAGCCTCTACAATGAGCAGTTCTTC. It translates to CAWRGSLYNEQFF.

The chain combines TRBV4-3 with TRBJ2-5, with 14 bases that match TRBD2. V shed 3 bases, J shed 4 bases, and the junction held 4 bases outside the gene matches. Per the germline V gene, CDR1 is LGHNA and CDR2 is YSLEER. This CDR3 region has 16 residues. CDR3 sequence reads: CASSHGTSGGSETQYF. For the CDR3, the DNA is TGCGCCAGCAGCCACGGGACTAGCGGGGGTTCAGAGACCCAGTACTTC.

This chain connects TRBV3-1 (or the pseudogene TRBV3-2) to TRBJ2-1; D ambiguous. V lost 4 bases and J 0 bases, leaving 10 bases between the germline ends. The CDR3 loop spans 15 amino acids. Germline V gene sequence: CDR1 LGHDT, CDR2 YNNKEL (reference sequence). The CDR3 region is CASSPAPSSYNEQFF. The CDR3 coding sequence is TGTGCCAGCAGCCCGGCACCGAGCTCCTACAATGAGCAGTTCTTC.

This chain uses TRBV4-1 with TRBJ2-1; 7 bases fit TRBD1. CDR1 MGHRA and CDR2 YSYEKL come from the germline V gene. J was trimmed by 7 bases and V by 4 bases; bases with no gene match: 13. The CDR3 consists of 16 residues. The CDR3 DNA reads as TGCGCCAGCAGCCCTATAGGGACAGTACAAGAAAATGAGCAGTTCTTC. Encoded protein: CASSPIGTVQENEQFF.

This chain connects TRBV2 to TRBJ1-1, with D maybe TRBD1 (6 bases). The CDR3 length is 15 residues. The germline CDR1 and CDR2 sequences are SNHLY and FYNNEI. V was shortened by 2 bases and J by 6 bases, with 16 bases between the two germline ends. CDR3 coding DNA: TGTGCCAGCAGTGAATGGAGAAGGGGGTGGGCTGAAGCTTTCTTT. Translated, it gives CASSEWRRGWAEAFF.

The rearrangement joins TRBV23-1 to TRBJ2-2; 7 bases are shared with TRBD2. TRBV23-1 is flagged as an ORF with uncertain function. V was pared by 1 base and J by 1 base, with 9 bases of the junction left unmatched. The CDR3 is 18 residues long. As DNA, the CDR3 is TGCGCCAGCAGTCAATTACGAGGGAGGGCCGTGAACACCGGGGAGCTGTTTTTT. It codes for CASSQLRGRAVNTGELFF.

The rearrangement uses TRBV30 and TRBJ1-1, with a tentative D call TRBD1 (5 bases). The CDR3 has 14 amino acids. Germline values: CDR1 GTSNPN, CDR2 SVGIG (reference sequence). V lost 0 bases to trimming and J lost 5 bases, with 13 bases between them. The CDR3 DNA reads TGTGCCTGGAGTGTCTGGGGGTCTAGGACTGAAGCTTTCTTT. This translates into CAWSVWGSRTEAFF. The full variable domain, rest sourced from reference TRBV30 and TRBJ1-1, is SQTIHQWPATLVQPVGSPLSLECTVEGTSNPNLYWYRQAAGRGLQLLFYSVGIGQISSEVPQNLSASRPQDRQFILSSKKLLLSDSGFYLCAWSVWGSRTEAFFGQGTRLTVV.

The chain employs TRBV15 and TRBJ2-3, with D unresolved. The CDR3 spans 13 residues. The V gene's germline CDR1 is LNHNV and CDR2 YYDKDF (reference sequence). The V gene lost 0 bases and the J gene lost 3 bases, with 4 bases spanning the gap. CDR3 amino acids: CATSRDATDTQYF. In nucleotides, the CDR3 is TGTGCCACCAGCAGAGATGCGACAGATACGCAGTATTTT.

V and J are TRBV6-8 and TRBJ2-1, with D uncertain. Trimming removed 4 bases from V and 5 bases from J, with 12 bases in between. Per germline, CDR1 MNHGY and CDR2 SAAAGT. The CDR3 extends over 14 amino acids. The CDR3 sequence is CASSFVGAHNEQFF. The CDR3 DNA reads as TGTGCCAGCAGTTTCGTAGGAGCCCACAATGAGCAGTTCTTC.

CDR3 loop: CASSVRGSGELFF. The CDR3 region has the DNA TGTGCCAGCAGCGTACGAGGCAGCGGGGAGCTGTTTTTT. The V call is TRBV9, the J call TRBJ2-2; unclear D gene. This CDR3 contains 13 residues. Germline CDR1 is SGDLS and CDR2 is YYNGEE. The ends were cut back, 1 base at V and 7 bases at J, with 8 bases in the middle.

V usage is TRBV5-6 and J usage is TRBJ2-7; no definite D call. The CDR3 extends over 13 amino acids. V gave up 4 bases and J gave up 5 bases, with 13 bases separating them. CDR1 and CDR2 (germline): SGHDT, YYEEEE. The CDR3 sequence: CASSGDGFDEQYV. The DNA of the CDR3 is TGTGCCAGCAGCGGGGATGGGTTCGACGAGCAGTACGTC.

This chain uses TRBV5-5 with TRBJ1-6; TRBD1 is a possible D gene (5 bases). Trimming removed 4 bases at V and 9 bases at J, with 26 bases between. Germline CDR1 and CDR2: SGHKS and YYEKEE (reference sequence). The CDR3 covers 18 residues. Here the CDR3 DNA reads TGTGCCAGCAGCCAAAGAGGGGCGGCAGGGTGGGATTTTTCACCCCTCCACTTT. This gives the protein CASSQRGAAGWDFSPLHF.

This clone was seen only a few times. The V and J genes are TRBV5-1 and TRBJ1-4; D is unresolved. Between the trimmed V and J ends, which lost 3 bases and 8 bases, there was a span of 14 bases. CDR1 is SGHRS and CDR2 is YFSETQ in the germline V gene. The CDR3 is 14 amino acids. The CDR3, as DNA: TGCGCCAGCAGCTATGGTGATTCTCAGGAAAAACTGTTTTTT. This codes for CASSYGDSQEKLFF.

This clone has only one observation. This chain joins TRBV7-3 and TRBJ2-3, with D perhaps matching TRBD1 (6 bases). V shed 6 bases and J shed 2 bases, with 12 bases lying between them. The CDR3 length is 14 residues. Germline CDR1 and CDR2: SGHTA and FQGTGA. CDR3 in DNA: TGTGCCAGCAGGCTACACAGGGACACAGATACGCAGTATTTT. As protein: CASRLHRDTDTQYF.

V usage is TRBV19 and J usage is TRBJ1-1, with D possibly TRBD1 on 5 matching bases. The V gene's germline CDR1 is LNHDA and CDR2 SQIVND (reference sequence). The CDR3 has 15 amino acids. Trimming took 9 bases from V and 3 from J, leaving 20 bases between them. This CDR3 is CASKGDGLSYTEAFF. The CDR3 coding sequence is TGTGCCAGCAAAGGGGACGGCCTGTCTTACACTGAAGCTTTCTTT.

The chain has TRBV5-6 and TRBJ1-5; possible D gene TRBD1, 5 bases. V shed 7 bases and J shed 3 bases, with 11 bases lying between them. The CDR3 spans 13 residues. Germline-derived CDR1 and CDR2 are SGHDT and YYEEEE. The CDR3 bases are TGTGCCAGCCGTCGGGGACCCAATCAGCCCCAGCATTTT. It specifies CASRRGPNQPQHF.

This clone came up a few times. J is TRBJ2-7 and V is TRBV27; 10 bases are shared with TRBD1. Germline CDR1 MNHEY, CDR2 SMNVEV (reference sequence). This CDR3 has 15 residues. J was trimmed by 3 bases and V by 5 bases; bases with no gene match: 7. CDR3 region: CASSRWGTGDYEQYV. CDR3 coding DNA: TGTGCCAGCAGTCGATGGGGGACAGGGGACTACGAGCAGTACGTC.

The chain recombines TRBV28 with TRBJ1-5; 7 nucleotides line up with TRBD1. Per germline, CDR1 MDHEN and CDR2 SYDVKM. The CDR3 has 14 residues. V shed 5 bases and J 7 bases; nucleotides not matched to a gene: 8. DNA for the CDR3: TGTGCCAGCAGTCTCCCACAGGGGATGCAGCCCCAGCATTTT. Translated: CASSLPQGMQPQHF. The full variable domain, with the rest looked up from reference TRBV28 and TRBJ1-5, is DVKVTQSSRYLVKRTGEKVFLECVQDMDHENMFWYRQDPGLGLRLIYFSYDVKMKEKGDIPEGYSVSREKKERFSLILESASTNQTSMYLCASSLPQGMQPQHFGDGTRLSIL.

CDR3 amino acids: CASSALTGNYYTGELFF. The CDR3 nucleotides are TGTGCCAGCAGCGCCCTAACAGGCAACTACTACACCGGGGAGCTGTTTTTT. The gene calls are TRBV9 and TRBJ2-2; D may be TRBD1 (5 bases). Trimming removed 3 bases at V and 3 bases at J, with 18 bases between. Per germline, CDR1 SGDLS and CDR2 YYNGEE. This CDR3 is 17 amino acids long.